Reported below is one TCR beta chain. Its antigen is still unknown. One entry per CDR3 protein, called by TCRdb with MiXCR from the RT-PCR reads. The sample contains hundreds of thousands of distinct CDR3 sequences, 11% to 15% of which appear only once. Germline V gene data show CDR1 as SGDLS and CDR2 as YYNGEE. The CDR3 consists of 16 residues. The V segment lost 4 bases and the J segment 2 bases; nucleotides outside the gene matches: 10. These data belong to a study of response to subunit inactivated influenza vaccine. Study-level points and caveats: The authors put forward the suggestion that each seasonal influenza vaccination may bring in only a limited number of new T cells.

This sequence was found in a man aged 50 or older who received an inactivated influenza vaccine. The chain carries TRBV9 and TRBJ1-2, with 8 bases that match TRBD1. This sample comprised PBMCs from blood, obtained about 14 days before vaccination. Here the CDR3 DNA reads TGTGCCAGCAGCCTTGGACAGGGAGGAAGGAACTATGGCTACACCTTC. This codes for CASSLGQGGRNYGYTF. Filled out from reference TRBV9 and TRBJ1-2, the complete variable domain reads DSGVTQTPKHLITATGQRVTLRCSPRSGDLSVYWYQQSLDQGLQFLIQYYNGEERAKGNILERFSAQQFPDLHSELNLSSLELGDSALYFCASSLGQGGRNYGYTFGSGTRLTVV.